One and the same sample provided the 20 T cell receptor beta chains below, sequenced in a study of identical twins. From the 5' RACE reads, TCRdb called clonotypes with MiXCR, one entry per CDR3 protein. The sample consists of approximately 620,000 distinct CDR3 sequences, less than 10% of them appearing once. These data also featured in a second study, about yellow fever vaccine responses in identical twins.

Sequences were obtained from PBMCs. The receptor set was obtained from a woman aged 18-29 years in good health.

This clonotype showed up many times. CDR3 sequence: CASSQGGLAGAYEQYF. The CDR3 DNA reads as TGTGCCAGCAGCCAAGGGGGACTAGCGGGGGCCTACGAGCAGTACTTC. The chain carries TRBV3-1 and TRBJ2-7, with 14 bases identical to TRBD2. Germline assignment: CDR1 LGHDT and CDR2 YNNKEL (reference sequence). The length of the CDR3 is 16 residues. Trimming at V came to 1 base and at J to 2 bases, leaving 1 base not matched to a gene.

This clonotype was observed many times. The chain employs TRBV5-4 and TRBJ1-2; D unresolved. The CDR3 spans 14 residues. Per germline, CDR1 SGHNT and CDR2 YYREEE (reference sequence). V lost 2 bases and J 3 bases, leaving 11 bases between the germline ends. In DNA form, the CDR3 reads TGTGCCAGCAGCTTACCCGGGGATTACTATGGCTACACCTTC. It is translated as CASSLPGDYYGYTF.

This clonotype was seen a few times. This sequence joins TRBV24-1 and TRBJ2-7, with unresolved D. CDR1 is KGHDR, CDR2 SFDVKD, per germline. The CDR3 consists of 11 residues. V was clipped by 1 base and J by 6 bases, with 3 bases between them. The CDR3, as DNA: TGTGCCACCAGTGATTTCCGCGAGCAGTACTTC. Protein product: CATSDFREQYF.

This chain joins TRBV3-1 and TRBJ2-1, with D uncertain. CDR3 length equals 13 residues. Trimming removed 3 bases from V and 8 bases from J, with 11 bases in between. Germline lookup yields CDR1 LGHDT and CDR2 YNNKEL (reference sequence). In DNA, the CDR3 is TGTGCCAGCAGCCACCACGCCTCCCATGAGCAGTTCTTC. This translates into CASSHHASHEQFF.

This clonotype was seen a handful of times. The rearrangement links TRBV12-3 or TRBV12-4 to TRBJ2-7; D might be TRBD1 (6 bases). The CDR3 loop spans 15 amino acids. Trimming shortened V by 1 base and J by 4 bases, and 14 bases separated the two germline ends. DNA of the CDR3: TGTGCCAGCAGTTTAGTACGGACAGAACTATACGAGCAGTACTTC. Translating gives CASSLVRTELYEQYF.

This clonotype was detected ten times or more. V gene TRBV7-9 combines with J gene TRBJ2-1; 7 positions match TRBD2. V lost 3 bases, J lost 6 bases, and 5 bases stayed unmatched. Germline CDR1 and CDR2: SEHNR and FQNEAQ (reference sequence). The CDR3 is made up of 14 amino acids. As DNA, the CDR3 is TGTGCCAGCAGCTTGGACGGCGGGGGCAATGAGCAGTTCTTC. Residues: CASSLDGGGNEQFF.

The V call is TRBV7-2, the J call TRBJ2-3, with 7 bases that match TRBD2. The CDR3 length is 15 residues. CDR1 and CDR2 (germline): SGHTA, FQGNSA. Unmatched junction bases numbered 8, after V lost 2 bases and J lost 6 bases. The DNA for the CDR3 is TGTGCCAGCAGCTTAATTCCAAGCGGGGCGGATACGCAGTATTTT. Protein: CASSLIPSGADTQYF.

This clonotype was observed many times. The V gene is TRBV3-1, the J gene TRBJ1-1; D not certain. Trimming left V 1 base short and J 5 bases short, with 8 bases between. The CDR3 consists of 13 residues. CDR1 is LGHDT, CDR2 YNNKEL, per germline (reference sequence). The CDR3 sequence: CASSQVMGTEAFF. The CDR3 DNA follows: TGTGCCAGCAGCCAAGTGATGGGGACTGAAGCTTTCTTT. The variable domain in full, with the rest retrieved from reference TRBV3-1 and TRBJ1-1, is DTAVSQTPKYLVTQMGNDKSIKCEQNLGHDTMYWYKQDSKKFLKIMFSYNNKELIINETVPNRFSPKSPDKAHLNLHINSLELGDSAVYFCASSQVMGTEAFFGQGTRLTVV.

This clonotype was observed a handful of times. The V call is TRBV7-9, the J call TRBJ1-6, with 7 bases identical to TRBD1. The CDR3 runs to 15 residues. The V segment lost 4 bases and the J segment 10 bases; nucleotides outside the gene matches: 10. From germline, CDR1 is SEHNR and CDR2 FQNEAQ (reference sequence). CDR3 nucleotides: TGTGCCAGCAGCTCGTTAGACAGGGACAACTCACCCCTCCACTTT. This translates into CASSSLDRDNSPLHF.

This clonotype came up many times. V is TRBV24-1 and J is TRBJ2-7, with TRBD1 as a possible D gene (6 bases). Germline CDR1 reads KGHDR; CDR2 reads SFDVKD. The CDR3 loop spans 14 amino acids. The V gene lost 7 bases and the J gene lost 4 bases, with 16 bases spanning the gap. As DNA, the CDR3 is TGTGCCACCAGCGCCGATCAGGGGTCGTACGAGCAGTACTTC. The encoded protein is CATSADQGSYEQYF.

This clonotype was detected ten times or more. This chain uses TRBV14 with TRBJ2-3; no firm D call. CDR1 is SGHDN and CDR2 is FVKESK in the germline V gene. The CDR3 is made up of 13 amino acids. V was clipped by 0 bases and J by 4 bases, with 5 bases between them. This chain's CDR3 is CASSQDEADTQYF. The CDR3, as DNA: TGTGCCAGCAGCCAAGATGAGGCAGATACGCAGTATTTT.

This clonotype was seen only a few times. This sequence joins TRBV11-2 and TRBJ2-3, with D perhaps TRBD2 (6 bases). CDR1 is SGHAT, CDR2 FQNNGV, per germline. V shed 2 bases and J shed 4 bases, with 22 bases lying between them. There are 18 residues in the CDR3. CDR3 region: CASSLNVGTPGFPDTQYF. The CDR3 nucleotides are TGTGCCAGCAGCTTAAATGTTGGGACTCCCGGGTTTCCAGATACGCAGTATTTT.

V and J are TRBV20-1 and TRBJ2-3; 8 bases fit TRBD1. Germline CDR1 and CDR2: DFQATT and SNEGSKA (reference sequence). The CDR3 totals 15 residues. After removal of 3 bases from V and 6 bases from J, the junction contained 11 bases not matched to a gene. CDR3 nucleotide sequence: TGCAGTGCTAGTTTTGCCAGGGGGCGAGGGGATACGCAGTATTTT. Encoded protein: CSASFARGRGDTQYF.

Many counts were recorded for this clonotype. CDR3 DNA sequence: TGTGCCAGCCGGGGGGCTCCCACCGGGGAGCTGTTTTTT. Amino acids: CASRGAPTGELFF. The chain employs TRBV12-3 or TRBV12-4 and TRBJ2-2, with TRBD2 as a possible D gene (7 bases). The germline V and J ends were trimmed by 8 bases and 4 bases, with 11 bases remaining between them. The CDR3 has 13 residues.

At least ten counts were recorded for this clonotype. V and J are TRBV24-1 and TRBJ2-1; 9 nucleotides align to TRBD2. This CDR3 has 15 residues. The V and J ends lost 6 bases and 6 bases, in that order; junction bases with no gene match: 8. Germline loops: CDR1 KGHDR, CDR2 SFDVKD. The CDR3 DNA reads TGTGCCACCAGTTTGGGGACTAGCCCGGTCAATGAGCAGTTCTTC. Its translation: CATSLGTSPVNEQFF.

The chain recombines TRBV6-7 with TRBJ1-4; D might be TRBD1 (5 bases). TRBV6-7 falls under the ORF class, with uncertain function. The length of the CDR3 is 19 residues. The V end was cut by 3 bases, the J end by 0 bases, with 20 bases between. CDR3 nucleotides: TGTGCCAGCAGTTATCCACAATCGGGACGCATTGCAACTAATGAAAAACTGTTTTTT. This gives the protein CASSYPQSGRIATNEKLFF.

This clonotype was picked up many times. The chain joins TRBV5-1 to TRBJ2-1; either TRBD1 or TRBD2 may fit D (5 bases each). This CDR3 is built from 16 residues. V lost 1 base and J 5 bases, leaving 16 bases between the germline ends. Germline CDR1 reads SGHRS; CDR2 reads YFSETQ. Here the CDR3 reads CASSLWSTGANNEQFF. The CDR3 region has the DNA TGCGCCAGCAGCTTGTGGTCCACCGGGGCGAACAATGAGCAGTTCTTC.

This clonotype was detected many times. The V gene is TRBV10-3, the J gene TRBJ1-3, with D uncertain. CDR1 is ENHRY, CDR2 SYGVKD, per germline. The CDR3 loop spans 13 amino acids. V was trimmed by 0 bases and J by 4 bases, leaving 4 bases between them. The CDR3 DNA reads as TGTGCCATCAGTGAGTCGGGCGGAAACACCATATATTTT. Translation gives CAISESGGNTIYF.

This chain joins TRBV7-2 and TRBJ2-7; TRBD2 agrees at 13 bases. The CDR3 extends over 16 amino acids. Germline values: CDR1 SGHTA, CDR2 FQGNSA. After removal of 5 bases from V and 2 bases from J, the junction contained 6 bases not matched to a gene. DNA of the CDR3: TGTGCCAGCAGCCCGTGGACTAGCGGGAGAACCTACGAGCAGTACTTC. Amino acid sequence: CASSPWTSGRTYEQYF.

V and J are TRBV5-1 and TRBJ2-1; TRBD1 aligns across 9 bases. CDR1 and CDR2 (germline): SGHRS, YFSETQ. The junction had 9 bases not matched to a gene; V was cut back by 4 bases and J by 7 bases. The CDR3 covers 15 residues. CDR3: CASSPGQGLANEQFF. The CDR3 region has the DNA TGCGCCAGCAGCCCGGGACAGGGTCTAGCGAATGAGCAGTTCTTC. The entire variable domain, with the rest obtained from reference TRBV5-1 and TRBJ2-1, is as follows: KAGVTQTPRYLIKTRGQQVTLSCSPISGHRSVSWYQQTPGQGLQFLFEYFSETQRNKGNFPGRFSGRQFSNSRSEMNVSTLELGDSALYLCASSPGQGLANEQFFGPGTRLTVL.